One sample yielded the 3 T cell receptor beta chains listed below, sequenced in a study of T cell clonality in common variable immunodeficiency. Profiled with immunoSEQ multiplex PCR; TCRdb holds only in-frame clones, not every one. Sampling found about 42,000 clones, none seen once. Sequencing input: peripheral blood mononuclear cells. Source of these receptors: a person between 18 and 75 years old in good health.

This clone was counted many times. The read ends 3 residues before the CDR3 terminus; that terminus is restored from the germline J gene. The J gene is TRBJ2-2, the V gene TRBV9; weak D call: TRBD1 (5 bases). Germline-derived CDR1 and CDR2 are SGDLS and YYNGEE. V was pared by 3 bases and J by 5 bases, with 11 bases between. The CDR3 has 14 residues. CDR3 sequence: CASSGQITTGELFF. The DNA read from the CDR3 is TGTGCCAGCAGCGGACAGATTACGACCGGGGAG.

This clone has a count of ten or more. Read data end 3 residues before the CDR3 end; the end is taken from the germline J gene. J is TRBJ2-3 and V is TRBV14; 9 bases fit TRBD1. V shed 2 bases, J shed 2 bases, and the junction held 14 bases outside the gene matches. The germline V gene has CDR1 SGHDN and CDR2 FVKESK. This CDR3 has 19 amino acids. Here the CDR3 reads CASSQPPAGTGSVTDTQYF. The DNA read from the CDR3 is TGTGCCAGCAGCCAACCACCTGCCGGGACAGGGAGCGTCACAGATACG.

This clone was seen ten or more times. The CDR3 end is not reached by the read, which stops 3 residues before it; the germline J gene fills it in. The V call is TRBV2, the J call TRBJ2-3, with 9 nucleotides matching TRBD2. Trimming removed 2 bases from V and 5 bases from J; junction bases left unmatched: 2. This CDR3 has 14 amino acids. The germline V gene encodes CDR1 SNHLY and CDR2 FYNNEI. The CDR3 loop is CASSEPAGGDTQYF. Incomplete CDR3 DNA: TGTGCCAGCAGTGAACCAGCGGGAGGAGATACG.